This T cell receptor (beta chain) was found in a study of vaccination effects on CD4 cells after COVID-19. Only in-frame clones appear in the TCRdb table, and some are missing; sequencing was by immunoSEQ multiplex PCR. The sample has some 61,000 clones; roughly three quarters are singletons. Germline V gene data show CDR1 as WNHNN and CDR2 as SYGVQD (reference sequence). The CDR3 runs 13 residues. Expansion of antigen-specific CD4+ T cells with viral peptide pools was carried out by the ViraFEST assay before sequencing. Isolation of CD4+ T cells took place after nine to ten days of culture. BNT162b2 vaccine or mRNA-1273 vaccine was given to participants in two doses. Peptides at roughly 10 ug/ml and IL-2 at roughly 9.3 IU/ml were added to some 2 million PBMC per well. Study conclusions and caveats: Pronounced clonal contraction occurred in clones induced by infection and by vaccine late after vaccination. Convalescent patients were scarce in the study, and it lacked early post-infection timepoints.

Note on this clone: What it binds is not known.

The rearrangement joins TRBV10-1 to TRBJ1-5; 7 bases are a match to TRBD1. This sequence originates from a human donor who received a COVID-19 vaccine. This sample comprised CD4+ T cells from PBMCs cultured with HCoV-OC43 spike peptides, obtained after COVID-19 vaccination. As for subset: HCoV-OC43 spike overlapping peptide pool stimulation. The DNA for the CDR3 is TGCGTACAGGGGCCCCCTTCCAATCAGCCCCAGCATTTT. Translated: CVQGPPSNQPQHF.